A selection of T cell receptor beta chains follows, all from one sample in a study of T cell changes during pregnancy in multiple sclerosis. TCRdb's copy holds only in-frame clones and misses some; the assay was immunoSEQ multiplex PCR. The sample lists 55,000 or so clones; approximately 90% were seen once. This material consisted of CD4+ T cells from peripheral blood mononuclear cells, taken after pregnancy. These receptors originate from a female donor in good health, enrolled as a control in a pregnancy study. Each CDR3 is given with its conserved first and last residue. The D gene is left open where the match is weak. Some rows mark clone size as missing; the rest say once, few, many or name a class of expanded clone.

d_gene	abundance	v_gene	j_gene	CDR3nt	CDR3aa
TRBD1	NA	TRBV2	TRBJ1-6	TGTGCCAGCAGTGTTGACAGGGTAGTTTCACCCCTCCACTTT	CASSVDRVVSPLHF
NA	NA	TRBV10-3	TRBJ1-2	TGTGCCTCGAGGGGGACCGCCAACTATGGCTACACCTTC	CASRGTANYGYTF
NA	NA	TRBV15	TRBJ2-1	TGTGCCACCAGCAGAGATCCGGCGGTCTCCTACAATGAGCAGTTCTTC	CATSRDPAVSYNEQFF
TRBD1	NA	TRBV28	TRBJ1-2	TGTGCCAGCAGTTTGTTGGGGACAGCTAACTATGGCTACACCTTC	CASSLLGTANYGYTF
NA	NA	TRBV5-1	TRBJ1-1	TGCGCCAGCAGCTTTGGACAACTGAACACTGAAGCTTTCTTT	CASSFGQLNTEAFF
TRBD1	NA	TRBV6-5	TRBJ2-7	TGTGCCAGTCGGGTACGGGACAGCTCTTCCTACGAGCAGTACTTC	CASRVRDSSSYEQYF
NA	NA	TRBV15	TRBJ1-2	TGTGCCACCAGCAGAGATAGAGCTAACTATGGCTACACCTTC	CATSRDRANYGYTF
TRBD2	NA	TRBV9	TRBJ2-2	TGTGCCAGCAGCGTAGCTCTAGCGGGGGGACTCGCGAACACCGGGGAGCTGTTTTTT	CASSVALAGGLANTGELFF
NA	NA	TRBV28	TRBJ2-7	TGTGCCAGCAGTTTATCACAGCCCTACGAGCAGTACTTC	CASSLSQPYEQYF
NA	NA	TRBV5-4	TRBJ1-1	TGTGCCAGCAGCTTGGTAGACACGCAAGCTTTCTTT	CASSLVDTQAFF
TRBD1	NA	TRBV27	TRBJ2-7	TGTGCCAGCAGTCGGACAGGTTCCTACGAGCAGTACTTC	CASSRTGSYEQYF
TRBD2	NA	TRBV11-2	TRBJ2-7	TGTGCCAGCAGCCCACGCAGCGGGATCACGCCGTACGAGCAGTACTTC	CASSPRSGITPYEQYF
NA	NA	TRBV18	TRBJ1-2	TGTGCCAGCTCCCCGGGGGAAATGACGAAAGGCTACACCTTC	CASSPGEMTKGYTF
NA	NA	TRBV19	TRBJ1-1	TGTGCCAGTAGTATACGACTGGGGGGAACTTTCTTT	CASSIRLGGTFF
NA	NA	TRBV18	TRBJ2-4	TGTGCCAGCTCACCCACCACTGACATTCAGTACTTC	CASSPTTDIQYF
TRBD1	NA	TRBV4-1	TRBJ2-7	TGCGCCAGCAGCCTTGGGACAGGGGGCTCCTACGAGCAGTACTTC	CASSLGTGGSYEQYF
TRBD2	NA	TRBV2	TRBJ2-7	TGTGCCAGCACCCCGGGACTAGCGGGGGGGATGAGCTCCTACGAGCAGTACTTC	CASTPGLAGGMSSYEQYF
TRBD2	once	TRBV6-6	TRBJ2-3	TGTGCCAGCAGGGTAGCGGGGGGGCCCACAGATACGCAGTATTTT	CASRVAGGPTDTQYF
NA	few	TRBV9	TRBJ2-2	TGTGCCAGCAGCGTAGATCCAGGGATTAGGGCCGGGGAGCTGTTTTTT	CASSVDPGIRAGELFF
NA	NA	TRBV5-1	TRBJ2-7	TGCGCCAGCAGCTCTACAGGGTCCAGGCCAGCCTACGAGCAGTACTTC	CASSSTGSRPAYEQYF
NA	NA	TRBV4-2	TRBJ2-6	TGTGCCAGCAGCCAACGGCCGGGACACTACTCTGGGGCCAACGTCCTGACTTTC	CASSQRPGHYSGANVLTF
NA	NA	TRBV29-1	TRBJ1-1	TGCAGCGCCTTTCGGACTGAGAACACTGAAGCTTTCTTT	CSAFRTENTEAFF
NA	NA	TRBV6-5	TRBJ2-5	TGTGCCAGCCCCAACCCACACAGACAAGAGACCCAGTACTTC	CASPNPHRQETQYF
NA	NA	TRBV25-1	TRBJ2-7	TGTGCCAGCTCCGCCCACAGAGGGGGTTACGAGCAGTACTTC	CASSAHRGGYEQYF
NA	NA	TRBV15	TRBJ1-1	TGTGCCACCAGCCGTGGGGGCAAGAACACTGAAGCTTTCTTT	CATSRGGKNTEAFF
NA	NA	TRBV7-2	TRBJ2-3	TGTGCCAGCAGTCGTTGGACTAGCACAGATACGCAGTATTTT	CASSRWTSTDTQYF
NA	NA	TRBV5-6	TRBJ2-1	TGTGCCAGCAGCTTGCGGGTTTTCTACAATGAGCAGTTCTTC	CASSLRVFYNEQFF
NA	NA	TRBV6-1	TRBJ1-4	TGTGCCAGCAGCCGCACAGATAATGAAAAACTGTTTTTT	CASSRTDNEKLFF
NA	NA	TRBV27	TRBJ2-7	TGTGCCAGCACGGAAAGTGACACCTACGAGCAGTACTTC	CASTESDTYEQYF
TRBD1	NA	TRBV2	TRBJ2-1	TGTGCCAGCAGTTCCGACAGGGCCTCCTACAATGAGCAGTTCTTC	CASSSDRASYNEQFF
TRBD2	NA	TRBV27	TRBJ2-7	TGTGCCAGCAGTTTCGGGGGGGGCAATCGGTACGAGCAGTACTTC	CASSFGGGNRYEQYF
NA	NA	TRBV18	TRBJ1-1	TGTGCCAGCTCTAGTATCTTGAACACTGAAGCTTTCTTT	CASSSILNTEAFF
NA	NA	TRBV7-2	TRBJ1-1	TGTGCCAGCAGCTTAACGCAGGCCGTCACTGAAGCTTTCTTT	CASSLTQAVTEAFF
TRBD1	NA	TRBV15	TRBJ2-3	TGTGCCACCAGCAGAGACTGGACAGGGAAAACAGATACGCAGTATTTT	CATSRDWTGKTDTQYF
NA	NA	TRBV4-1	TRBJ2-7	TGCGCCAGCAGCCTTCAGACAGGCTACGAGCAGTACTTC	CASSLQTGYEQYF
NA	NA	TRBV7-3	TRBJ1-2	TGTGCCAGCAGCCCCCGAGGGCAGTATGGCTACACCTTC	CASSPRGQYGYTF
NA	NA	TRBV6-4	TRBJ2-1	TGTGCCAGCAGTGACGGGGCAGGGGAAGGCAATGAGCAGTTCTTC	CASSDGAGEGNEQFF
NA	NA	TRBV5-8	TRBJ2-7	TGTGCCAGCAGCCCCCGGCAGGGTTTATACTCCTACGAGCAGTACTTC	CASSPRQGLYSYEQYF
NA	NA	TRBV7-2	TRBJ2-7	TGTGCCAGCAGCTTAGGGCTTGCGGACTCCTACGAGCAGTACTTC	CASSLGLADSYEQYF
TRBD1	once	TRBV9	TRBJ2-7	TGTGCCAGCAGCGTAGAGGGACAGGGGGCCCACGAGCAGTACTTC	CASSVEGQGAHEQYF
TRBD2	NA	TRBV5-6	TRBJ2-7	TGTGCCAGCAGCTTGCGCTTAAACAAGCGGGGGCCTACCTACGAGCAGTACTTC	CASSLRLNKRGPTYEQYF
TRBD1	NA	TRBV6-5	TRBJ2-1	TGTGCCAGCATGGGGACAGGGGGGTCGCAGTTCTTC	CASMGTGGSQFF
TRBD2	NA	TRBV28	TRBJ2-3	TGTGCCAGCACCCTGGGGGGGTACACAGATACGCAGTATTTT	CASTLGGYTDTQYF
NA	once	TRBV27	TRBJ2-1	TGTGCCAGCAGTCAGCGGGGGACAGTGGGATACAATGAGCAGTTCTTC	CASSQRGTVGYNEQFF
NA	once	TRBV27	TRBJ2-2	TGTGCCACCACTATACGGAGCACGAACACCGGGGAGCTGTTTTTT	CATTIRSTNTGELFF
NA	NA	TRBV7-2	TRBJ1-5	TGTGCCAGCAGCTTATACAGGGACAATCAGCCCCAGCATTTT	CASSLYRDNQPQHF
NA	NA	TRBV29-1	TRBJ2-7	TGCAGCGTACGGGGGACAGTCTCCTACGAGCAGTACTTC	CSVRGTVSYEQYF
NA	NA	TRBV7-2	TRBJ2-3	TGTGCCAGCAGCTTGACCAGGGGCGCCTCGGATACGCAGTATTTT	CASSLTRGASDTQYF
NA	NA	TRBV2	TRBJ2-2	TGTGCCAGCAGGCGGGGAGGAAACACCGGGGAGCTGTTTTTT	CASRRGGNTGELFF
NA	NA	TRBV21-1	TRBJ1-5	TGTGCCAGCCCCTGCCCGGGACAGGGGATTAATCAGCCCCAGCATTTT	CASPCPGQGINQPQHF
NA	NA	TRBV20-1	TRBJ2-1	TGCAGTGCTAGAGTAGACGGGGGGCAGTTCTTC	CSARVDGGQFF
NA	once	TRBV19	TRBJ1-4	TGTGCCAGTAGCGGCGGAACATCCAAGGAGTATAATGAAAAACTGTTTTTT	CASSGGTSKEYNEKLFF
TRBD2	NA	TRBV2	TRBJ2-3	TGTGCCAGGGGAGGCGTGGGCGGGGGGGCTTCAGGAGATACGCAGTATTTT	CARGGVGGGASGDTQYF
NA	NA	TRBV7-2	TRBJ1-3	TGTGCCAGCAGCTTAGCGGTCCGGTCTTCTGGAAACACCATATATTTT	CASSLAVRSSGNTIYF
TRBD2	once	TRBV7-2	TRBJ2-1	TGTGCCAGCAGCCCCAGGCGGGGGGCGAACAATGAGCAGTTCTTC	CASSPRRGANNEQFF
NA	NA	TRBV5-5	TRBJ1-3	TGTGCCAGCAGCTTTAGAGGTTTTGGAAACACCATATATTTT	CASSFRGFGNTIYF
TRBD1	NA	TRBV9	TRBJ1-2	TGTGCCAGCAGCGAGACGATACCGGGACAGGGGGCGCATGGCTACACCTTC	CASSETIPGQGAHGYTF
TRBD2	NA	TRBV5-1	TRBJ2-7	TGCGCCAGCAGCTTGGGGGGACTAGCGGGGAACGAGCAGTACTTC	CASSLGGLAGNEQYF
NA	once	TRBV30	TRBJ1-1	TGTGCCTGGGAGGGGATGGGACACATGAACACTGAAGCTTTCTTT	CAWEGMGHMNTEAFF
NA	many	TRBV5-4	TRBJ2-2	TGTGCCAGCAGTGAAGAGCCTGTCCCCGGGGAGCTGTTTTTT	CASSEEPVPGELFF